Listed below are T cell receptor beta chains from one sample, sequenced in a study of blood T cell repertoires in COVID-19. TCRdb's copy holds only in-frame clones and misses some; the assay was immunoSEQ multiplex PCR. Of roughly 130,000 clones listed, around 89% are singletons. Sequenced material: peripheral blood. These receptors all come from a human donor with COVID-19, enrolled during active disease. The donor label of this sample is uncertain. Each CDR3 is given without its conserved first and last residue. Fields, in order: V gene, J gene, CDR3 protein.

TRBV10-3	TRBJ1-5	AISKGQDSNQPQH
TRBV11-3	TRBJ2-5	ASSFQEAETQY
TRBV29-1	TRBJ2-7	SVEDRGNSYEQY
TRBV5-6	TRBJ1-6	ASSSSLLGWSSPLH
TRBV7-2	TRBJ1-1	ASSLGQQGANTEAF
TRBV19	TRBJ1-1	ASSSQADTEAF
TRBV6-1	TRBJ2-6	ASSEPGTPSGANVLT
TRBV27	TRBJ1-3	ASRGENTIY
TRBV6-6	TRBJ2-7	ASRRQGVSSYEQY
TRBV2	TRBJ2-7	ASFQGANEQY
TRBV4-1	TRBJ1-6	ASSQGAGRISPLH
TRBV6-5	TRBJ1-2	ASSRTANYGYT
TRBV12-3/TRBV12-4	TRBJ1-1	ASEVIGTEAF
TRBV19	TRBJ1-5	ASSDDVGHNQPQH
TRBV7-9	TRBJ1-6	ASSPARGQYNSPLH
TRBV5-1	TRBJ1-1	ASSLVPGIRNEAF
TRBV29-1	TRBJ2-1	SVGLGGSYNEQF
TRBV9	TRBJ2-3	ASSVGGLAQGTQY
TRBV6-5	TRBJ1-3	ASRSSGENTIY
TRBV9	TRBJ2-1	ASSFDAGLSYNEQF
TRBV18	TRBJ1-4	ASSPRGTTNEKLF
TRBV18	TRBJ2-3	ASSLGQPSTDTQY
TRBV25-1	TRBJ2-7	ASSAYGGSGEQY
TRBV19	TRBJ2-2	ASTRQGGAGELF
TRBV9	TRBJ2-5	ASSSAVGKKTQY